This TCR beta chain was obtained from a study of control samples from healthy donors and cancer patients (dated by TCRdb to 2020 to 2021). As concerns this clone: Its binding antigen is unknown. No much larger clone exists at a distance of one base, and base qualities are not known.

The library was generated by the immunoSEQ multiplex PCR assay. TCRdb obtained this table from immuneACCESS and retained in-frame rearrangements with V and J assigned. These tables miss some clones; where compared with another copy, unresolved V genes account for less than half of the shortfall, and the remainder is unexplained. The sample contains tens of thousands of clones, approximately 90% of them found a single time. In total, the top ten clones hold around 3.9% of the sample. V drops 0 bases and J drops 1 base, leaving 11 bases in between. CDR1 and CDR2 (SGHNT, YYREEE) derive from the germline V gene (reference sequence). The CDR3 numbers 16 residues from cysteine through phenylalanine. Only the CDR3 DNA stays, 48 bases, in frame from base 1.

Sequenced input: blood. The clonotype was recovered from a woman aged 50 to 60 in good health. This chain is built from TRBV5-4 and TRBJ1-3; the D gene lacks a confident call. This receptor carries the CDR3 CASSLAGYESGNTIYF. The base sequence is TGTGCCAGCAGCTTGGCCGGGTATGAGTCTGGAAACACCATATATTTT.